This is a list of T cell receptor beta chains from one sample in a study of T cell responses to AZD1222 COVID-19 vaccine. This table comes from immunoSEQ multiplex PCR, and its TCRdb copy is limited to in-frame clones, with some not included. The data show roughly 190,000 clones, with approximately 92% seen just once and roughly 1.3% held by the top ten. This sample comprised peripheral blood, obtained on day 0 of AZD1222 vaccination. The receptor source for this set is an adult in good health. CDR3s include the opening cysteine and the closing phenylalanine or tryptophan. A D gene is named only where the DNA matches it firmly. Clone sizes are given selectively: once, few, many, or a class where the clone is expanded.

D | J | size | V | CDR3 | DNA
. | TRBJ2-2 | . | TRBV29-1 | CSGRGRRAGSLGELFF | TGCAGCGGGCGGGGGCGCAGGGCTGGTTCTCTAGGGGAGCTGTTTTTT
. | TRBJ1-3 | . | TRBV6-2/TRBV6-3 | CASSTWSSGNTIYF | TGTGCCAGCAGTACCTGGAGTTCTGGAAACACCATATATTTT
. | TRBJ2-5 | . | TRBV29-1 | CSAITGLETQYF | TGCAGCGCCATAACAGGTCTGGAGACCCAGTACTTC
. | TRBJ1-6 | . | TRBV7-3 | CASSLGWGRESPLHF | TGTGCCAGCAGCTTAGGATGGGGAAGAGAATCACCCCTCCACTTT
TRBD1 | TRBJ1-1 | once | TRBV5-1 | CASSISTGRGTEAFF | TGCGCCAGCAGCATATCGACAGGGAGGGGGACTGAAGCTTTCTTT
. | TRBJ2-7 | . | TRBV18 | CASSPLREDEQYF | TGTGCCAGCTCACCACTCAGGGAAGACGAGCAGTACTTC
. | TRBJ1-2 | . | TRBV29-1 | CSVENTRWRGYTF | TGCAGCGTTGAGAACACCCGTTGGAGGGGCTACACCTTC
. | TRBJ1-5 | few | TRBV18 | CASSPSQYQPQHF | TGTGCCAGCTCACCGTCCCAGTATCAGCCCCAGCATTTT
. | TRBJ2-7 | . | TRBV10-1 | CASSEGGSYEQYF | TGCGCCAGCAGTGAGGGTGGATCCTACGAGCAGTACTTC
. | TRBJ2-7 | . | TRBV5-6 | CASSLGQNEQYF | TGTGCCAGCAGCTTGGGGCAGAACGAGCAGTACTTC
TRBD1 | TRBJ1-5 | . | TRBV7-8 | CASSLRPGQNQPQHF | TGTGCCAGCAGCCTCCGCCCGGGACAGAATCAGCCCCAGCATTTT
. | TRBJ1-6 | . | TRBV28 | CASSFVHSPLHF | TGTGCCAGCAGTTTTGTCCATTCACCCCTCCACTTT
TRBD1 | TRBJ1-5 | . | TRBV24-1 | CATSEGQVSQPQHF | TGTGCCACCAGTGAGGGACAGGTGAGTCAGCCCCAGCATTTT
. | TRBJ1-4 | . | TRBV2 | CASPTGLNEELFF | TGTGCCAGCCCGACAGGTTTAAATGAAGAACTGTTTTTT
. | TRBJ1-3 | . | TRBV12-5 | CASGWDTYSGNTIYF | TGTGCTAGTGGCTGGGACACCTACTCTGGAAACACCATATATTTT
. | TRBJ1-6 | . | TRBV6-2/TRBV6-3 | CASSPNRATNNSPLHF | TGTGCCAGCAGCCCGAACCGGGCCACTAATAATTCACCCCTCCACTTT
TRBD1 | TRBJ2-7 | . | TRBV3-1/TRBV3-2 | CASSQESWGQGQFEQYF | TGTGCCAGCAGCCAAGAGAGCTGGGGACAGGGTCAGTTCGAGCAGTACTTC
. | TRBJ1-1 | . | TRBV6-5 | CASSPQGSEWTEAFF | TGTGCCAGCAGTCCCCAGGGTTCCGAATGGACTGAAGCTTTCTTT
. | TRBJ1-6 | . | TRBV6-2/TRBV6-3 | CASSYSVGHASSYNSPLHF | TGTGCCAGCAGTTACAGCGTGGGACACGCGAGCTCCTATAATTCACCCCTCCACTTT
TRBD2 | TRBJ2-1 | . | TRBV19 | CASRSVLAGEIHEQFF | TGTGCCAGTAGGTCAGTCCTAGCGGGGGAAATCCATGAGCAGTTCTTC
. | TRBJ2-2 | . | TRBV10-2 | CASSGSNTGELFF | TGCGCCAGCAGTGGGTCGAACACCGGGGAGCTGTTTTTT
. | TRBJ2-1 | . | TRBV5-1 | CASSLGLGDYNEQFF | TGCGCCAGCAGCTTGGGGCTAGGGGACTACAATGAGCAGTTCTTC
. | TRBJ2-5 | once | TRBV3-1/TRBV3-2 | CASTQAGAQGTQYF | TGTGCCAGCACCCAGGCAGGGGCGCAGGGGACCCAGTACTTC
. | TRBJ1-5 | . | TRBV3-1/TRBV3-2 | CASSQPEGPHF | TGTGCCAGCAGCCAACCGGAGGGTCCGCATTTT
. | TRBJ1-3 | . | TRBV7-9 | CASSLSQIGNTIYF | TGTGCCAGCAGCTTAAGCCAAATTGGAAACACCATATATTTT
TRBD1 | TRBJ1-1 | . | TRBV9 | CASSVGGQDLTAFF | TGTGCCAGCAGCGTAGGGGGACAGGACCTTACGGCTTTCTTT
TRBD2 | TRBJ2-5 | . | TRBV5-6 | CASSLRTSGGQETQYF | TGTGCCAGCAGCCTCCGGACTAGCGGGGGGCAAGAGACCCAGTACTTC
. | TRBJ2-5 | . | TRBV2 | CASSDPTTQETQYF | TGTGCCAGCAGTGACCCCACCACCCAAGAGACCCAGTACTTC
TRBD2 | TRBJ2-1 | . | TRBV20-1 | CSASSSGGDTYNEQFF | TGCAGTGCTAGTTCGAGCGGGGGGGACACCTACAATGAGCAGTTCTTC
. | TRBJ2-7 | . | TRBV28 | CASTLSYIHEQYF | TGTGCCAGCACCCTAAGTTATATCCACGAGCAGTACTTC
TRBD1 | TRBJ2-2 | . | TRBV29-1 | CSVDKDRAVTGELFF | TGCAGCGTTGACAAGGACAGGGCGGTCACCGGGGAGCTGTTTTTT
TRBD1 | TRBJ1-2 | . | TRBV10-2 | CASSDRTGAYGYTF | TGCGCCAGCAGTGACAGGACAGGAGCCTATGGCTACACCTTC
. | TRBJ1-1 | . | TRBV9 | CASSPLGVGTEAFF | TGTGCCAGCAGCCCCCTCGGGGTGGGGACTGAAGCTTTCTTT
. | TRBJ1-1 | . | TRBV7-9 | CASSLKQSGTEAFF | TGTGCCAGCAGCTTAAAACAGTCCGGGACTGAAGCTTTCTTT
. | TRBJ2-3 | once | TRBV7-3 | CATGSSSTDTQYF | TGTGCCACGGGGTCTAGTAGCACAGATACGCAGTATTTT
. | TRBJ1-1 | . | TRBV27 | CASSSNRVSNTEAFF | TGTGCCAGCAGTTCCAACAGGGTTTCGAACACTGAAGCTTTCTTT
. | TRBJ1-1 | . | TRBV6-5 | CASSSHQNTEAFF | TGTGCCAGCAGTTCGCACCAGAACACTGAAGCTTTCTTT
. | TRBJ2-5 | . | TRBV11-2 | CASSSGFEETQYF | TGTGCCAGCAGCTCGGGATTTGAAGAGACCCAGTACTTC
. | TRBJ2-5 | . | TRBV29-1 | CSVCRFGGSGETQYF | TGCAGCGTGTGTCGGTTCGGGGGTTCGGGAGAGACCCAGTACTTC
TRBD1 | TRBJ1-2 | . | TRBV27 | CASRLGQGPTGYGYTF | TGTGCCAGCAGACTGGGACAGGGCCCGACAGGCTATGGCTACACCTTC